These T cell receptor beta chains were read from a single sample in a study of T cell responses to AZD1222 COVID-19 vaccine. Assay: immunoSEQ multiplex PCR; the TCRdb copy retains only in-frame clones and omits some. The sample carries about 140,000 clones, about 92% recorded once. Sequencing used peripheral blood, obtained on day 0 of AZD1222 vaccination. The source of these receptors is an adult in good health. Each CDR3 is given with its conserved first and last residue. D genes are given only for firm matches. Where a row states a size, it is once, few, many or the class of an expanded clone; other rows omit it.

J gene | V gene | D gene | clone size | CDR3 length | CDR3 DNA | CDR3 protein
TRBJ1-4 | TRBV6-5 | . | . | 15 | TGTGCCAGCAGTTACGATGCGACGGCTCTGGGAAAACTGTTTTTT | CASSYDATALGKLFF
TRBJ1-4 | TRBV11-2 | . | few | 17 | TGTGCCAGCAGCTTAGAGGGGGGGAGTTCCACTAATGAAAAACTGTTTTTT | CASSLEGGSSTNEKLFF
TRBJ2-4 | TRBV7-9 | . | . | 15 | TGTGCCAGCAGCTCTTTGGGGGGAGCCAAAAACATTCAGTACTTC | CASSSLGGAKNIQYF
TRBJ2-1 | TRBV10-1 | . | . | 15 | TGCGCCAGCAGTGAGGTGGTAGCCGGCTACAATGAGCAGTTCTTC | CASSEVVAGYNEQFF
TRBJ1-2 | TRBV4-2 | . | . | 15 | TGTGCCAGCAGCCCTTGGGGAGGGGACTATTATGGCTACACCTTC | CASSPWGGDYYGYTF
TRBJ2-1 | TRBV12-3/TRBV12-4 | . | once | 11 | TGTGCCAGCAGTCGGACAGCGGGGCAGTTCTTC | CASSRTAGQFF
TRBJ1-1 | TRBV5-1 | . | . | 14 | TGCGCCAGCAGCTTATCGGGAGGGGACACTGAAGCTTTCTTT | CASSLSGGDTEAFF
TRBJ1-2 | TRBV27 | . | . | 13 | TGTGCCAGCAGTTTTCGACAGAACTATGGCTACACCTTC | CASSFRQNYGYTF
TRBJ1-1 | TRBV5-1 | TRBD1 | . | 15 | TGCGCCAGCAGCTTGGCGGGACAGGGAGGCACTGAAGCTTTCTTT | CASSLAGQGGTEAFF
TRBJ2-5 | TRBV10-3 | . | . | 14 | TGTGCCATCAGTGAGTCGCAGGGAGGAGAGACCCAGTACTTC | CAISESQGGETQYF
TRBJ1-6 | TRBV5-5 | . | . | 13 | TGTGCCAGCAGCTTGGTCAGGAACTCACCCCTCCACTTT | CASSLVRNSPLHF
TRBJ2-7 | TRBV5-1 | . | . | 13 | TGCGCCAGCAGCGGGGGCAGGGGTTACGAGCAGTACTTC | CASSGGRGYEQYF
TRBJ2-7 | TRBV2 | TRBD2 | . | 12 | TGTGCCAGCAGTGGCGGGCTAGCGGAGCTTCTCTTC | CASSGGLAELLF
TRBJ1-1 | TRBV6-2/TRBV6-3 | . | . | 16 | TGTGCCAGCAGTTACTCGTTCACGCAGGGTTGGACTGAAGCTTTCTTT | CASSYSFTQGWTEAFF
TRBJ1-4 | TRBV4-1 | TRBD1 | . | 16 | TGCGCCAGCAGCCAAGCCCTGACAGGGTATAATGAAAAACTGTTTTTT | CASSQALTGYNEKLFF
TRBJ1-1 | TRBV18 | . | once | 11 | TGTGCCAGCTCACCAGGGGACGTCGCTTTCTTT | CASSPGDVAFF
TRBJ1-2 | TRBV6-1 | . | . | 14 | TGTGCCAGCAGTGAGTGGGACGGAGGCCATGTCTACACCTTC | CASSEWDGGHVYTF
TRBJ2-7 | TRBV6-5 | TRBD1 | . | 15 | TGTGCCAGCAGTTCTTGGACAGGGCAATCCTACGAGCAGTACTTC | CASSSWTGQSYEQYF
TRBJ2-1 | TRBV5-1 | TRBD1 | . | 15 | TGCGCCAGCAGCTTCGGGGACAGGGAGGCCAATGAGCAGTTCTTC | CASSFGDREANEQFF
TRBJ2-7 | TRBV7-2 | TRBD1 | . | 15 | TGTGCCAGCAGCGCCGGCGGACAGGGTGGCTACGAGCAGTACTTC | CASSAGGQGGYEQYF
TRBJ2-5 | TRBV28 | . | . | 15 | TGTGCCAGCAGTTTAAGATTTACCACTGAAGAGACCCAGTACTTC | CASSLRFTTEETQYF
TRBJ2-7 | TRBV7-2 | . | . | 13 | TGTGCCAGCAGCCCATATAGCGGCTACGAGCAGTACTTC | CASSPYSGYEQYF
TRBJ2-3 | TRBV7-9 | . | . | 15 | TGTGCCAGCAGCTCGGTCAGTTTAAGGACAGATACGCAGTATTTT | CASSSVSLRTDTQYF
TRBJ2-2 | TRBV2 | TRBD2 | few | 15 | TGTGCCAGCAGTGCAGCGGGAGCGGGGACCGGGGAGCTGTTTTTT | CASSAAGAGTGELFF
TRBJ1-2 | TRBV2 | TRBD1 | . | 14 | TGTGCCAGCAGTGAAGGTCAGGGGGTAGGTGGCTACACCTTC | CASSEGQGVGGYTF
TRBJ2-7 | TRBV9 | TRBD2 | . | 14 | TGTGCCAGCAGCTCCACCCTAGCGGGCTACGAGCAGTACTTC | CASSSTLAGYEQYF
TRBJ1-6 | TRBV19 | TRBD1 | . | 15 | TGTGCCAGTAGTTCCGGGACAGCCTATAATTCACCCCTCCACTTT | CASSSGTAYNSPLHF
TRBJ1-5 | TRBV28 | . | . | 15 | TGTGCCAGCATATCCAGGGGCCCGGTGAGACAGCCCCAGCATTTT | CASISRGPVRQPQHF